This entry describes one T cell receptor (beta chain). Its antigen is still unknown. Libraries were prepared by immunoSEQ multiplex PCR; TCRdb keeps only in-frame clonotypes and omits some of them. The profile covers just over 2,000,000 clones, with around 96% appearing a single time and around 1.1% taken by the ten largest. This sample was taken from a study of shared clonotypes between healthy human individuals. Study results and caveats: Among a few donors, approximately 5% of naive CD4 clonotypes were found in common.

The junction had 2 bases not matched to a gene; V was cut back by 2 bases and J by 2 bases. In germline, CDR1 is SGHDT, CDR2 YYEEEE. This CDR3 is 14 amino acids long. Naive CD8 cells were CD45RO-negative, positively selected for CCR7, excluding terminally differentiated effector memory CD45RA+ cells. Donors were healthy HIV-negative adults without recently reported acute infections or vaccinations. This receptor was identified in a young man in good health. Material: naive CD8+ T cells sorted from blood. The chain links TRBV5-6 to TRBJ2-7; 9 nucleotides agree with TRBD1. The CDR3 nucleotides read TGTGCCAGCAGCTTCCGGGACAGGGCCTACGAGCAGTACTTC. Amino acids: CASSFRDRAYEQYF.